This TCR beta chain was recovered during a study of CD8+ T cells in alopecia areata. Study results and caveats: Affected lesional scalp, above all in alopecia totalis/universalis, was more clonal than normal scalp.

About this clone itself: Its antigen is currently unknown.

The treatment is: oral pan-JAK inhibitor, 5-10 mg twice daily. Germline V gene lookup returns CDR1 LNHNV and CDR2 YYDKDF (reference sequence). CDR3 size: 13 residues. The germline V and J ends were trimmed by 5 bases and 3 bases, with 7 bases remaining between them. cDNA reverse transcribed from extracted RNA served as the sequencing template. TCRdb keeps only in-frame clones here, not all; method: immunoSEQ multiplex PCR. This table holds about 190,000 clones, around three fifths found once. The clonotype comes from a human donor with alopecia areata. The sample here was CD4+ T cells sorted from blood, taken at week 24, from a patient treated with tofacitinib. The chain joins TRBV15 to TRBJ2-2; D is ambiguous. In nucleotides, the CDR3 is TGTGCCACCAGCCATAAGGACACCGGGGAGCTGTTTTTT. This sequence encodes CATSHKDTGELFF.